Below are 18 T cell receptor beta chains sequenced from a single sample in a study of T cells in Graves' hyperthyroidism and ophthalmopathy. The TCR beta CDR3 regions underwent amplification using RNA transcripts as the source. The TCR CDR3 first-round RT-PCR relied on the HTBI primer set. TCRdb ran MiXCR on the multiplex PCR reads and lists one entry per CDR3 protein. The data show fewer than 350,000 distinct CDR3 sequences, with roughly 15% seen just once and over 30% held by the top ten. The sequenced sample consisted of blood. Receptor source: a woman in her fifties or sixties with Graves' hyperthyroidism that later progressed to Graves' ophthalmopathy.

This clonotype was recorded a few times. The chain links TRBV25-1 to TRBJ1-4; perhaps TRBD1 as D (5 bases). V was trimmed by 3 bases and J by 4 bases, leaving 12 bases between them. The germline V gene has CDR1 MGHDK and CDR2 SYGVNS. This CDR3 region has 15 residues. DNA of the CDR3: TGTGCCAGCAGTGATTCCACCAGGGTTAATGAAAAACTGTTTTTT. Translating gives CASSDSTRVNEKLFF. The full variable domain, its missing parts supplied by reference TRBV25-1 and TRBJ1-4, is EADIYQTPRYLVIGTGKKITLECSQTMGHDKMYWYQQDPGMELHLIHYSYGVNSTEKGDLSSESTVSRIRTEHFPLTLESARPSHTSQYLCASSDSTRVNEKLFFGSGTQLSVL.

This clonotype was picked up many times. The chain combines TRBV27 with TRBJ1-1, with 7 bases lining up with TRBD1. Looked up from germline, CDR1 is MNHEY and CDR2 is SMNVEV (reference sequence). Trimming at V came to 0 bases and at J to 3 bases, leaving 4 bases not matched to a gene. The CDR3 covers 15 residues. As DNA, the CDR3 is TGTGCCAGCAGTTTATCGGCCGACAGGGACACTGAAGCTTTCTTT. This codes for CASSLSADRDTEAFF.

This clonotype was detected ten times or more. The chain has TRBV11-2 and TRBJ2-3, with 9 nucleotides matching TRBD2. Trimming took 3 bases from V and 5 from J; bases not matched to a gene: 9. The V gene's germline CDR1 is SGHAT and CDR2 FQNNGV. The CDR3 runs to 16 residues. This CDR3 reads CASSFGWASGIDTQYF. Written as DNA, the CDR3 is TGTGCCAGCAGCTTCGGCTGGGCTAGCGGGATAGATACGCAGTATTTT.

The chain couples TRBV20-1 to TRBJ2-5, with a weak D call TRBD2 (6 bases). Trimming took off 2 bases at V and 0 bases at J, with 16 bases between the two ends. Germline lookup yields CDR1 DFQATT and CDR2 SNEGSKA (reference sequence). This CDR3 region has 16 residues. The CDR3 coding sequence is TGCAGTGCTAGATCCCCGGGACGGGGGAACCAAGAGACCCAGTACTTC. The encoded protein is CSARSPGRGNQETQYF.

This clonotype was recorded at least ten times. The V gene is TRBV30, the J gene TRBJ2-3, with D possibly being TRBD1 or TRBD2 (7 bases each). The CDR3 has 14 amino acids. The V end was cut by 5 bases, the J end by 5 bases, with 17 bases between. From germline, CDR1 is GTSNPN and CDR2 SVGIG (reference sequence). Here the CDR3 DNA reads TGTGCCTGGGCCGCAGGGGGGGGAGAAGATACGCAGTATTTT. Translating it yields CAWAAGGGEDTQYF.

The V call is TRBV7-9, the J call TRBJ1-4; TRBD1 is a possible D gene (5 bases). This CDR3 is built from 13 residues. The germline V and J ends were trimmed by 0 bases and 8 bases, with 7 bases remaining between them. Looked up from germline, CDR1 is SEHNR and CDR2 is FQNEAQ (reference sequence). The CDR3 nucleotides are TGTGCCAGCAGCTTAGCGGGGGTGGAAAAACTGTTTTTT. Translation gives CASSLAGVEKLFF.

This clonotype was seen at least ten times. The gene calls are TRBV13 and TRBJ2-1; D might be TRBD2 (6 bases). The CDR3 covers 17 residues. V lost 5 bases and J 5 bases, leaving 22 bases between the germline ends. Germline V lookup: CDR1 PRHDT, CDR2 FYEKMQ (reference sequence). The chain's CDR3 is CASSPTSNGSPHNEQFF. As DNA, the CDR3 is TGTGCCAGCAGCCCTACCTCGAACGGGAGCCCCCACAATGAGCAGTTCTTC.

This clonotype came up many times. The genes are TRBV9 and TRBJ2-5; 9 nucleotides align to TRBD2. The CDR3 contains 15 residues. Germline loops: CDR1 SGDLS, CDR2 YYNGEE. Germline trimming cut 0 bases from V and 5 bases from J; bases unmatched to any gene: 5. The CDR3 spells CASSVDSGRGETQYF. CDR3 coding DNA: TGTGCCAGCAGCGTAGATAGCGGGAGAGGGGAGACCCAGTACTTC.

This clonotype was counted at least ten times. This chain uses TRBV7-9 with TRBJ1-1; D ambiguous. Between the trimmed V and J ends, which lost 0 bases and 1 base, there was a span of 18 bases. This CDR3 comprises 18 residues. The germline CDR1 and CDR2 sequences are SEHNR and FQNEAQ (reference sequence). CDR3 loop: CASSLARIGRASNTEAFF. The CDR3 bases are TGTGCCAGCAGCTTAGCCCGCATCGGACGCGCCTCGAACACTGAAGCTTTCTTT.

This clonotype was picked up a small number of times. The CDR3 loop is CAISESNPTGAYEQFF. The CDR3 region has the DNA TGTGCCATCAGTGAGTCGAATCCAACTGGGGCCTATGAGCAGTTCTTC. The chain carries TRBV10-3 and TRBJ2-1; the D gene is possibly TRBD1 (5 bases). The V gene lost 0 bases and the J gene lost 8 bases, with 17 bases spanning the gap. CDR3 length: 16 amino acids. Germline V gives CDR1 ENHRY, CDR2 SYGVKD.

This clonotype has a count of ten or more. The rearrangement links TRBV6-5 to TRBJ2-5, with 11 bases identical to TRBD2. V shed 2 bases, J shed 5 bases, and the junction held 22 bases outside the gene matches. The length of the CDR3 is 21 residues. Germline values: CDR1 MNHEY, CDR2 SVGAGI. The CDR3 region is CASSYHERATGLADPRETQYF. Here the CDR3 DNA reads TGTGCCAGCAGTTACCACGAACGGGCGACGGGACTAGCGGACCCAAGGGAGACCCAGTACTTC.

There are many counts of this clonotype. V is TRBV7-9 and J is TRBJ2-2, with 11 nucleotides matching TRBD2. The CDR3 has 15 residues. Germline assignment: CDR1 SEHNR and CDR2 FQNEAQ (reference sequence). The V segment lost 5 bases and the J segment 3 bases; nucleotides outside the gene matches: 2. The CDR3 DNA reads TGTGCCAGCAGCCCGGGACTAGCGGACACCGGGGAGCTGTTTTTT. It translates to CASSPGLADTGELFF. Looking up the rest from reference TRBV7-9 and TRBJ2-2 gives the full variable domain: DTGVSQNPRHKITKRGQNVTFRCDPISEHNRLYWYRQTLGQGPEFLTYFQNEAQLEKSRLLSDRFSAERPKGSFSTLEIQRTEQGDSAMYLCASSPGLADTGELFFGEGSRLTVL.

This clonotype was counted ten times or more. CDR3 region: CSARVPGLAGVRSYNEQFF. The CDR3 DNA reads as TGCAGTGCTAGAGTCCCGGGACTAGCGGGAGTCCGCTCCTACAATGAGCAGTTCTTC. This sequence joins TRBV20-1 and TRBJ2-1; the match to TRBD2 covers 14 bases. The CDR3 is made up of 19 amino acids. Looked up from germline, CDR1 is DFQATT and CDR2 is SNEGSKA (reference sequence). The V gene end was trimmed by 1 base and the J gene end by 0 bases; junction bases not matched to a gene: 8.

With regard to this clonotype: A read error is possible here, since a much larger clone lies one base away. The J gene is TRBJ2-7, the V gene TRBV18; either TRBD1 or TRBD2 may supply D (5 bases each). Germline values: CDR1 KGHSH, CDR2 LQKENI. Trimming left V 5 bases short and J 6 bases short, with 20 bases between. The CDR3 runs to 15 residues. The CDR3 DNA reads TGTGCCAGCTCAGAAGGACCGGGGCAGATCTGCGAGCAGTACTTC. Translated, it gives CASSEGPGQICEQYF.

This clonotype occurred many times. J is TRBJ2-2 and V is TRBV2; TRBD2 is a possible D gene (7 bases). This CDR3 spans 14 amino acids. The V gene's germline CDR1 is SNHLY and CDR2 FYNNEI. V was shortened by 11 bases and J by 5 bases, with 18 bases between the two germline ends. CDR3 loop: CAVGGRTGTGELFF. CDR3 DNA: TGTGCCGTGGGGGGGCGGACGGGGACCGGGGAGCTGTTTTTT.

This clonotype was observed many times. J is TRBJ2-7 and V is TRBV27; 10 positions match TRBD2. The germline CDR1 and CDR2 sequences are MNHEY and SMNVEV (reference sequence). The V segment lost 2 bases and the J segment 1 base; nucleotides outside the gene matches: 8. CDR3 size: 17 residues. The CDR3 protein is CASSLITPGLASYEQYF. CDR3 DNA: TGTGCCAGCAGTTTAATTACTCCGGGACTAGCGTCCTACGAGCAGTACTTC.

This clonotype was observed a handful of times. CDR3 DNA: TGTGCCAGCAGCTTAGCGGAGGCGAACACCGGGGAGCTGTTTTTT. Translating it yields CASSLAEANTGELFF. The chain carries TRBV7-9 and TRBJ2-2, with a tentative D call TRBD2 (5 bases). V was shortened by 0 bases and J by 0 bases, with 5 bases between the two germline ends. This CDR3 comprises 15 residues. Germline V lookup: CDR1 SEHNR, CDR2 FQNEAQ (reference sequence).

This sequence joins TRBV20-1 and TRBJ2-5, with no clear D. Trimming stripped 0 bases from V and 0 bases from J, with 8 bases between. The CDR3 length is 14 residues. The V gene's germline CDR1 is DFQATT and CDR2 SNEGSKA (reference sequence). The CDR3 DNA sequence: TGCAGTGCTAGAGAGACGGCAGACCAAGAGACCCAGTACTTC. It encodes CSARETADQETQYF.